Given below is one TCR beta chain in context. This record comes from a study of blood T cell repertoires in COVID-19. The wider study: Nucleic acid was either cDNA or gDNA, and it came from T cells, B-cell-depleted T cells, or PBMCs.

Data came from immunoSEQ multiplex PCR; TCRdb stores just in-frame clones and leaves some out. The repertoire holds 650,000 to 800,000 clones, with 80% to 90% as singletons. This receptor was obtained from a young woman with acute or convalescent COVID-19. The sequenced material came from peripheral blood.

The CDR3 loop is CASSPRTGSGETQYF. In DNA, the CDR3 is TGTGCCAGCAGCCCCCGGACAGGGTCAGGGGAGACCCAGTACTTC. The chain joins TRBV13 to TRBJ2-5, with TRBD1 matching over 8 bases. The CDR3 is 15 residues long. The J segment lost 5 bases and the V segment lost 5 bases, leaving 10 bases of the junction unmatched. CDR1 is PRHDT and CDR2 is FYEKMQ in the germline V gene (reference sequence).